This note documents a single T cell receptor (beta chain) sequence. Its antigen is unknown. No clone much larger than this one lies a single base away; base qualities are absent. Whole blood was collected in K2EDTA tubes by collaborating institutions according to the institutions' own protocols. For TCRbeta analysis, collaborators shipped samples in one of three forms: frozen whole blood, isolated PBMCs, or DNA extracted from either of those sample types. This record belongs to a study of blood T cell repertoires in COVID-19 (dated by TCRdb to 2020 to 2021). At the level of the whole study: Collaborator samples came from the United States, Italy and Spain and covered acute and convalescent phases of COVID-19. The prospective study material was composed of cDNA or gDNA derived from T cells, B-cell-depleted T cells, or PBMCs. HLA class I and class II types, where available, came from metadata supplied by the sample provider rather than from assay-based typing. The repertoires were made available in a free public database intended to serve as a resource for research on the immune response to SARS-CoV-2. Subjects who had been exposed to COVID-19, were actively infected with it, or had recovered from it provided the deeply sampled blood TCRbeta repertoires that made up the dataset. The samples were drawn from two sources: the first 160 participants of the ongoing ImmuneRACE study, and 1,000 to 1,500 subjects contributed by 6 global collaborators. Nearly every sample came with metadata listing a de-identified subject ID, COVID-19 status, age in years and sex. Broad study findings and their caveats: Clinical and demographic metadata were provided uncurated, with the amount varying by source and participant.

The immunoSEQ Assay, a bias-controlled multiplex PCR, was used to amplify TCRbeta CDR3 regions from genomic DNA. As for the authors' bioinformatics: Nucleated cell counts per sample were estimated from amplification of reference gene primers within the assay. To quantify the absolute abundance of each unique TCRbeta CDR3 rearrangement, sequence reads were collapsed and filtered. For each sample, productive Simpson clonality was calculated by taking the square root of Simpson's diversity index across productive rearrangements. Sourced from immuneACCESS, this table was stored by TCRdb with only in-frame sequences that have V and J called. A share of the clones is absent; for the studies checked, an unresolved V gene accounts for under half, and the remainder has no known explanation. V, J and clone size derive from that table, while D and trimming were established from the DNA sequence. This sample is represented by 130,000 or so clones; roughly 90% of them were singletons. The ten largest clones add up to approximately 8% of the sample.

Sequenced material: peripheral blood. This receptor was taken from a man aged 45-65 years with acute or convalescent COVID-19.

The DNA is TGTGCCAGCAGACTGCAGGGTGCTAATGAAAAACTGTTTTTT. Translated, it reads CASRLQGANEKLFF. The chain couples TRBV27 to TRBJ1-4; the D gene is possibly TRBD1, with 5 bases matching. V lost 6 bases and J lost 3 bases; the stretch between them is 11 bases long. The germline V gene (reference sequence) supplies CDR1 MNHEY and CDR2 SMNVEV. Including cysteine and phenylalanine, the CDR3 has 14 amino acids. The kept DNA is CDR3 alone, 42 bases in frame from the first base.